The 22 T cell receptor beta chains below come from one sample, sequenced in a study of cytomegalovirus exposure and HLA in healthy donors. The PCR was carried out with 60 Vbeta primers and 13 Jbeta primers. TCRdb keeps only in-frame clones here, not all; method: immunoSEQ multiplex PCR. The table has around 130,000 clones, 73% seen once. What was sequenced was PBMCs. The receptors shown here come from a woman in her forties in good health and CMV-seropositive.

The chain couples TRBV28 to TRBJ1-6, with TRBD1 identical over 7 bases. Germline V gives CDR1 MDHEN, CDR2 SYDVKM. V shed 10 bases, J shed 0 bases, and the junction held 0 bases outside the gene matches. This CDR3 comprises 13 residues. DNA of the CDR3: TGTGCCACAGGGGGCTCCTATAATTCACCCCTCCACTTT. It translates to CATGGSYNSPLHF.

V and J are TRBV7-9 and TRBJ1-4, with TRBD1 matching over 8 bases. Losses at the gene ends were 5 bases for V and 13 bases for J; bases not matched to a gene: 9. The CDR3 covers 13 residues. Germline V gene lookup returns CDR1 SEHNR and CDR2 FQNEAQ (reference sequence). The CDR3 nucleotides are TGTGCCAGCAGCCCCAGGGCCGACAGGGGACTGTTTTTT. Its translation is CASSPRADRGLFF.

The chain uses TRBV4-1 and TRBJ2-7; TRBD2 might be the D (6 bases). V was pared by 2 bases and J by 3 bases, with 8 bases between. In germline, CDR1 is MGHRA, CDR2 YSYEKL. The CDR3 spans 13 residues. The CDR3 loop reads CASSQQGGYEQYF. Here the CDR3 DNA reads TGCGCCAGCAGCCAACAGGGAGGCTACGAGCAGTACTTC.

The chain couples TRBV27 to TRBJ2-5; TRBD2 matches at 8 bases. Trimming took 4 bases from V and 5 from J; bases not matched to a gene: 9. The CDR3 has 15 residues. Germline lookup yields CDR1 MNHEY and CDR2 SMNVEV (reference sequence). CDR3 in DNA: TGTGCCAGCAGTTATAGCGGGACTGCCAGTGAGACCCAGTACTTC. This translates into CASSYSGTASETQYF.

V gene TRBV28 combines with J gene TRBJ2-7; D is unresolved. V shed 5 bases and J shed 4 bases, with 9 bases lying between them. This CDR3 spans 12 amino acids. From germline, CDR1 is MDHEN and CDR2 SYDVKM. The chain's CDR3 is CASSLLRYEQYF. CDR3 bases: TGTGCCAGCAGTCTACTTAGATACGAGCAGTACTTC.

The CDR3 DNA is TGTGCCAGCAGCCAAGAGCGGGGGTCAGCCAAAAACATTCAGTACTTC. Protein sequence: CASSQERGSAKNIQYF. V and J are TRBV4-2 and TRBJ2-4; 7 bases fit TRBD2. Per the germline V gene, CDR1 is LGHNA and CDR2 is YNFKEQ. The CDR3 length is 16 residues. V gave up 0 bases and J gave up 0 bases; unmatched junction bases: 2.

This clone is medium-sized (0.01 to 0.1%) within its sample. This chain uses TRBV4-2 with TRBJ1-4; D is unresolved. Deletions cut 2 bases from V and 10 bases from J, with 11 bases between. The CDR3 is made up of 13 amino acids. Germline V gene lookup returns CDR1 LGHNA and CDR2 YNFKEQ. CDR3 in amino acids: CASSQKGEGKLFF. The CDR3, as DNA: TGTGCCAGCAGCCAAAAGGGCGAGGGAAAACTGTTTTTT.

As concerns this clone: Without the conserved terminal phenylalanine or tryptophan, this CDR3 likely stems from a read error. This sequence joins TRBV28 and TRBJ2-6, with D perhaps TRBD2 (6 bases). Germline lookup yields CDR1 MDHEN and CDR2 SYDVKM. The CDR3 runs 18 residues. Trimming left V 6 bases short and J 5 bases short, with 23 bases between. The CDR3 nucleotides read TGTGCCAGCAGCTCTAGTGGGAGGTGGCAGGCACGGGCCAACGTCCTGACTGTC. As protein: CASSSSGRWQARANVLTV.

CDR3 region: CASSEAGGRLSYEQYF. The CDR3 DNA reads TGCGCCAGCAGCGAAGCGGGGGGGAGACTCTCCTACGAGCAGTACTTC. The V call is TRBV5-1, the J call TRBJ2-5; 10 nucleotides line up with TRBD2. With the DNA end fitting TRBJ2-7 better, the J assignment may be wrong. Germline-derived CDR1 and CDR2 are SGHRS and YFSETQ. CDR3 length equals 16 residues.

This clone was detected a few times. The V and J genes are TRBV27 and TRBJ2-7; D might be TRBD2 (5 bases). Trimming took 3 bases from V and 4 from J, leaving 7 bases between them. CDR1 is MNHEY and CDR2 is SMNVEV in the germline V gene (reference sequence). The CDR3 has 12 residues. The CDR3 loop reads CASSFRGYEQYF. The CDR3 region has the DNA TGTGCCAGCAGTTTCCGGGGTTACGAGCAGTACTTC.

The rearrangement uses TRBV4-3 and TRBJ1-3; D is perhaps TRBD1 (5 bases). Germline lookup yields CDR1 LGHNA and CDR2 YSLEER. This CDR3 spans 15 amino acids. Trimming removed 6 bases from V and 1 base from J, with 13 bases in between. The CDR3 DNA reads TGCGCCAGCAGTCGCGGGGGGTCGTCTGGAAACACCATATATTTT. Its translation: CASSRGGSSGNTIYF.

The rearrangement joins TRBV6-5 to TRBJ2-7; 7 positions agree with TRBD1. This CDR3 has 14 residues. Losses at the gene ends were 5 bases for V and 0 bases for J; bases not matched to a gene: 4. The V gene's germline CDR1 is MNHEY and CDR2 SVGAGI. The CDR3 loop reads CASSPGDSSYEQYF. The DNA of the CDR3 is TGTGCCAGCAGTCCCGGGGACAGCTCCTACGAGCAGTACTTC.

About this clone itself: The junction departs from the called germline gene at one end, perhaps through a read error. This sequence joins TRBV7-9 and TRBJ2-7; 7 bases are a match to TRBD2. The CDR3 runs 16 residues. CDR1 is SEHNR and CDR2 is FQNEAQ in the germline V gene (reference sequence). The CDR3 loop is CSSSLIGGSGGDEQYF. DNA of the CDR3: TGTTCCAGCAGCTTAATAGGAGGCTCGGGGGGTGACGAGCAGTACTTC.

The chain joins TRBV7-6 to TRBJ2-2; 8 bases agree with TRBD1. Germline CDR1 and CDR2: SGHVS and FNYEAQ. This CDR3 is 14 amino acids long. The V gene end was trimmed by 5 bases and the J gene end by 6 bases; junction bases not matched to a gene: 5. The CDR3 spells CASSRLTGAGELFF. The CDR3 bases are TGTGCCAGCAGCCGATTGACAGGGGCCGGGGAGCTGTTTTTT.

The gene calls are TRBV5-6 and TRBJ2-7; D might be TRBD1 (5 bases). Germline lookup yields CDR1 SGHDT and CDR2 YYEEEE. CDR3 length equals 14 residues. V lost 5 bases and J 6 bases, leaving 18 bases between the germline ends. CDR3 protein: CASRGRGRGFEQYF. CDR3 DNA sequence: TGTGCCAGCAGGGGCCGCGGAAGGGGTTTCGAGCAGTACTTC.

This chain links TRBV5-1 with TRBJ2-2, with TRBD1 as a possible D gene (6 bases). The V end lost 6 bases, the J end lost 4 bases, and 13 bases lay between the germline ends. In germline, CDR1 is SGHRS, CDR2 YFSETQ. The length of the CDR3 is 14 residues. In DNA form, the CDR3 reads TGCGCCAGCACCCCTCTGGGGGCCACCGGGGAGCTGTTTTTT. Protein: CASTPLGATGELFF.

This clone was counted a few times. The CDR3 sequence: CASSSVDNEQFF. CDR3 DNA: TGTGCCAGCAGCTCCGTTGACAATGAGCAGTTCTTC. The gene calls are TRBV5-4 and TRBJ2-1; D unresolved. This CDR3 has 12 amino acids. V was pared by 3 bases and J by 5 bases, with 6 bases between. The V gene's germline CDR1 is SGHNT and CDR2 YYREEE (reference sequence).

This CDR3 is CASSVAGTSGADTQYF. CDR3 bases: TGTGCCAGCAGCGTAGCCGGGACTAGCGGGGCAGATACGCAGTATTTT. V and J are TRBV9 and TRBJ2-3; 13 bases match TRBD2. The V and J ends lost 0 bases and 4 bases, in that order; junction bases with no gene match: 2. Germline V lookup: CDR1 SGDLS, CDR2 YYNGEE. This CDR3 is 16 amino acids long.

This CDR3 reads CSVHLQETQYF. For the CDR3, the DNA is TGCAGCGTTCACTTGCAAGAGACCCAGTACTTC. V is TRBV29-1 and J is TRBJ2-5, with D hard to call. V lost 5 bases, J lost 2 bases, and 6 bases lay in between. Germline V lookup: CDR1 SQVTM, CDR2 ANQGSEA. CDR3 length: 11 residues.

This sequence joins TRBV9 and TRBJ2-5; 10 bases agree with TRBD2. The DNA end is more similar to TRBJ2-7, so the J call may be wrong. The CDR3 runs 15 residues. CDR1 is SGDLS, CDR2 YYNGEE, per germline. CDR3 in amino acids: CASSVALAGANEQYF. Written as DNA, the CDR3 is TGTGCCAGCAGCGTAGCGCTAGCGGGAGCCAACGAGCAGTACTTC.

The chain has TRBV10-3 and TRBJ2-4; unclear D gene. Per germline, CDR1 ENHRY and CDR2 SYGVKD. V lost 8 bases and J lost 0, with 14 bases in between. The CDR3 is made up of 15 amino acids. The CDR3 reads CAIFTRSLAKNIQYF. In nucleotides, the CDR3 is TGTGCCATCTTCACCCGGTCTCTAGCCAAAAACATTCAGTACTTC.

Concerning this clone itself: The sample holds other DNA sequences that translate to the same CDR3. The chain combines TRBV28 with TRBJ1-1; D call uncertain. The V and J ends lost 2 bases and 1 base respectively, with 2 bases between them. The CDR3 covers 12 residues. CDR1 and CDR2 from the germline V gene are MDHEN and SYDVKM. The CDR3 reads CASSLRNTEAFF. The CDR3 DNA is TGTGCCAGCAGTTTACGGAACACTGAAGCTTTCTTT.